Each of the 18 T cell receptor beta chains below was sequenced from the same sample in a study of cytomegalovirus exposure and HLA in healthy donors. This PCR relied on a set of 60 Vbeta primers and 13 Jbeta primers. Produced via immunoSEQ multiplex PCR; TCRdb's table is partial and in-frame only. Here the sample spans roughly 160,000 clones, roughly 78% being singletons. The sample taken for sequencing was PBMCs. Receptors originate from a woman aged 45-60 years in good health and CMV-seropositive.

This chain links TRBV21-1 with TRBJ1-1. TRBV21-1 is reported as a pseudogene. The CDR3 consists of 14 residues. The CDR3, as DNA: TGTGCCAGCAGCAAAGCGGCGGGGGGGGCTGAAGCTTTCTTT. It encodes CASSKAAGGAEAFF.

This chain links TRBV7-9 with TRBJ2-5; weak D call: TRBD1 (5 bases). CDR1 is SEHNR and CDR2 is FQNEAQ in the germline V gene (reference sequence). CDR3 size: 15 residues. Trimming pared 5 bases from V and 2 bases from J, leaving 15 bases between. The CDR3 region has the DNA TGTGCCAGCAGCCAAAAGGGGATAGCACAAGAGACCCAGTACTTC. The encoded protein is CASSQKGIAQETQYF.

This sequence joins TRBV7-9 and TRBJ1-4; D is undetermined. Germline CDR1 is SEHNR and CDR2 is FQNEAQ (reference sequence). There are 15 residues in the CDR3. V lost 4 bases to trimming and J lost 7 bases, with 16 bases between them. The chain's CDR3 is CASSSGPSKGEKLFF. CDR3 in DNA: TGTGCCAGCAGCTCTGGGCCCTCGAAAGGTGAAAAACTGTTTTTT.

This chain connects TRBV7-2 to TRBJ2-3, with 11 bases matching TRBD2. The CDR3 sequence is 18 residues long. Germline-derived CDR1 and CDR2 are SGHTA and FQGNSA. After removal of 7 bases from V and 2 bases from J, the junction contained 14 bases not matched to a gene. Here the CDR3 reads CASNSPLAGDPLTDTQYF. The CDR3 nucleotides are TGTGCCAGCAACTCCCCACTAGCGGGGGATCCCCTCACAGATACGCAGTATTTT.

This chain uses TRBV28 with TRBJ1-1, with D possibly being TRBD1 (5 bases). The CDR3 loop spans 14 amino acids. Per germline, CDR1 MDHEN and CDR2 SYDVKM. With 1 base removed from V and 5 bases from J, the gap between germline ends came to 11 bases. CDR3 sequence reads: CASSLLRGITEAFF. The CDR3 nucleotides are TGTGCCAGCAGTTTATTAAGGGGTATAACTGAAGCTTTCTTT.

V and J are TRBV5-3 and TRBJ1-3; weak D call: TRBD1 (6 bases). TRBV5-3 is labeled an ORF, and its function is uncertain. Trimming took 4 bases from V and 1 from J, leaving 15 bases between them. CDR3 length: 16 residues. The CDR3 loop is CARSPDRSNSGNTIYF. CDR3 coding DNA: TGTGCCAGAAGCCCCGACAGGTCAAATTCTGGAAACACCATATATTTT.

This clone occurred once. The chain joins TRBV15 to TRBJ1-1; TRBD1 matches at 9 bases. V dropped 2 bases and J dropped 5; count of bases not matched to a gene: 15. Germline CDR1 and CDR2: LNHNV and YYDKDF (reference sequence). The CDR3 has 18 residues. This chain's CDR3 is CATSRNDPGQGSRTEAFF. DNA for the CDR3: TGTGCCACCAGCAGAAACGACCCGGGACAGGGTTCTAGGACTGAAGCTTTCTTT.

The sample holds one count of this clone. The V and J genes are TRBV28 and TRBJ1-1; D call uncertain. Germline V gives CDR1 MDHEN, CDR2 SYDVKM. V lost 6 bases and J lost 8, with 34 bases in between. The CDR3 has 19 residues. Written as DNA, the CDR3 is TGTGCCAGCAGCCACCGTCCGGAAAGGAATATCAATCAAGACATCGAAGCTTTCTTT. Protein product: CASSHRPERNINQDIEAFF.

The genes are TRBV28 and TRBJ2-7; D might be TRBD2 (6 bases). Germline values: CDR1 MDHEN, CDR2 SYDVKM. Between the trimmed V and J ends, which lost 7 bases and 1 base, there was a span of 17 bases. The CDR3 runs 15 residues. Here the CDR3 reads CASITFGTLSYEQYF. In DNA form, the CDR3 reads TGTGCCAGCATCACTTTTGGGACTTTATCCTACGAGCAGTACTTC. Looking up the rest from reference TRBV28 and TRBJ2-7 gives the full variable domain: DVKVTQSSRYLVKRTGEKVFLECVQDMDHENMFWYRQDPGLGLRLIYFSYDVKMKEKGDIPEGYSVSREKKERFSLILESASTNQTSMYLCASITFGTLSYEQYFGPGTRLTVT.

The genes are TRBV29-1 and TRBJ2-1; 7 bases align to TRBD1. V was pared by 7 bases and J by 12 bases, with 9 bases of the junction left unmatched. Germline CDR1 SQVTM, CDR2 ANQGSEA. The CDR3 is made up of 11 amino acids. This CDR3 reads CSAEEGAGQFF. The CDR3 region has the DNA TGCAGCGCCGAAGAGGGGGCTGGGCAGTTCTTC.

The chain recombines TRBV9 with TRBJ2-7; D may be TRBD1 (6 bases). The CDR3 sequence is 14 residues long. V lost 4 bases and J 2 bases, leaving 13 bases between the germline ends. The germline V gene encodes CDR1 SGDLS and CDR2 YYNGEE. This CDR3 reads CASSPRTVPYEQYF. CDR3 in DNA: TGTGCCAGCAGCCCCAGGACAGTTCCCTACGAGCAGTACTTC.

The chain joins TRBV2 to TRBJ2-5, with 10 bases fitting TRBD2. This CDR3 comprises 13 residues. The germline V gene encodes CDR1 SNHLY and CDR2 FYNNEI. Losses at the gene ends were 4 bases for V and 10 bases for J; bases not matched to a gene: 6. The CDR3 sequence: CASSGTSGTIQYF. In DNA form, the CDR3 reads TGTGCCAGCAGTGGGACTAGCGGTACGATCCAGTACTTC.

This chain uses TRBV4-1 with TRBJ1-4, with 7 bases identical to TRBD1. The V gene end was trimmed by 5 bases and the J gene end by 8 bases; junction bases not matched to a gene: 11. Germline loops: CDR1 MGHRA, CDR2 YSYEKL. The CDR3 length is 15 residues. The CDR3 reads CASSKKGGAREKLFF. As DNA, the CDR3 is TGCGCCAGCAGCAAAAAAGGGGGCGCCCGGGAAAAACTGTTTTTT.

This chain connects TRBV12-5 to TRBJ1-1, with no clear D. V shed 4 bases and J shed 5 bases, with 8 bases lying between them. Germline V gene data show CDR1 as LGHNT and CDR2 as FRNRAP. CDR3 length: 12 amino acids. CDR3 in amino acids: CASGSRDTEAFF. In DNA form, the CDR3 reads TGTGCTAGTGGTTCGCGGGATACTGAAGCTTTCTTT.

The CDR3 sequence: CASSPDSYNEKLFF. The CDR3 region has the DNA TGTGCCAGCAGCCCAGACAGTTACAATGAAAAACTGTTTTTT. This chain connects TRBV7-6 to TRBJ1-4, with D maybe TRBD1 (5 bases). V lost 5 bases to trimming and J lost 5 bases, with 12 bases between them. This CDR3 comprises 14 residues. CDR1 and CDR2 (germline): SGHVS, FNYEAQ. The entire variable domain, with the rest obtained from reference TRBV7-6 and TRBJ1-4, is as follows: GAGVSQSPRYKVTKRGQDVALRCDPISGHVSLYWYRQALGQGPEFLTYFNYEAQQDKSGLPNDRFSAERPEGSISTLTIQRTEQRDSAMYRCASSPDSYNEKLFFGSGTQLSVL.

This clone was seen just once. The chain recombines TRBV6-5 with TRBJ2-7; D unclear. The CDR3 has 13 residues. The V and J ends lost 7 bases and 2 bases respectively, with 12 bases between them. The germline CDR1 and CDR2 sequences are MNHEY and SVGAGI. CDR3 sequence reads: CASTPPGTYEQYF. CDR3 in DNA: TGTGCCAGCACCCCCCCAGGTACCTACGAGCAGTACTTC.

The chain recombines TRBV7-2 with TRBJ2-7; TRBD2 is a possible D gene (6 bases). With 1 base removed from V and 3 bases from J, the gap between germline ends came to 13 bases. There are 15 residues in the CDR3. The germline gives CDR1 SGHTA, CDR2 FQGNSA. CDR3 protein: CASSLGLASNYEQYF. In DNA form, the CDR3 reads TGTGCCAGCAGCTTAGGGCTAGCGAGTAACTACGAGCAGTACTTC. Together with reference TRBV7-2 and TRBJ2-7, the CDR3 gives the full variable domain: GAGVSQSPSNKVTEKGKDVELRCDPISGHTALYWYRQSLGQGLEFLIYFQGNSAPDKSGLPSDRFSAERTGGSVSTLTIQRTQQEDSAVYLCASSLGLASNYEQYFGPGTRLTVT.

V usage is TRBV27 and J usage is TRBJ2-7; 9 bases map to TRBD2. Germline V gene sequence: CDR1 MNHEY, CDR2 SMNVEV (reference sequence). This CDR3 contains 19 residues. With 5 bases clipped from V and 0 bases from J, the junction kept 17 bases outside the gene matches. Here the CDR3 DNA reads TGTGCCAGCAGTCCCCTGTCGGTCCTAGCGGGAATGCCCTCCTACGAGCAGTACTTC. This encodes CASSPLSVLAGMPSYEQYF.